The clone carrying this TCR beta chain was counted only a few times. What it recognizes is unknown. The data were taken from a study of blood T cells in healthy people across ages. Study-level results: Shifts in expanded clonotypes may have been confounded by donor CMV status, which was unknown.

Unmatched junction bases numbered 7, after V lost 5 bases and J lost 2 bases. This CDR3 spans 15 amino acids. Germline V gives CDR1 SEHNR, CDR2 FQNEAQ (reference sequence). The second PCR ran roughly 6 to 11 cycles with a sample-barcoded 5' primer and J-beta primers. All samples yielded 3 million or more CDR3-containing paired-end reads. TCRdb re-derived calls from the 5' RACE reads in MiXCR, one entry per CDR3 protein. The table includes hundreds of thousands of distinct CDR3 sequences, around 48% detected once. The sequenced material came from blood. This chain uses TRBV7-9 with TRBJ2-3; 7 bases are a match to TRBD1. This receptor was taken from a man at least 80 years old in good health. The CDR3 loop is CASSQNRGHTDTQYF. The CDR3 bases are TGTGCCAGCAGCCAAAACAGGGGACACACAGATACGCAGTATTTT.